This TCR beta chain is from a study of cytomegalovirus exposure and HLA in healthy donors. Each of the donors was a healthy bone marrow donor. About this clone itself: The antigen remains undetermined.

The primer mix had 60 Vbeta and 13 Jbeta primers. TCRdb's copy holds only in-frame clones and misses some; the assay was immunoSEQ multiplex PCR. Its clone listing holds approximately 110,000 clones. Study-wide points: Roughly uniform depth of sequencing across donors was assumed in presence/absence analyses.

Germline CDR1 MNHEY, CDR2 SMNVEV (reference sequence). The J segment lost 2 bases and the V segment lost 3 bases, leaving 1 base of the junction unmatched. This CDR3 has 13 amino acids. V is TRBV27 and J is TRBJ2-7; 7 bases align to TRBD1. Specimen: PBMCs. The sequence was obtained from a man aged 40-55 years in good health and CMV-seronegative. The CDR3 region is CASSFDRAYEQYF. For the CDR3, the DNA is TGTGCCAGCAGTTTCGACAGGGCCTACGAGCAGTACTTC.